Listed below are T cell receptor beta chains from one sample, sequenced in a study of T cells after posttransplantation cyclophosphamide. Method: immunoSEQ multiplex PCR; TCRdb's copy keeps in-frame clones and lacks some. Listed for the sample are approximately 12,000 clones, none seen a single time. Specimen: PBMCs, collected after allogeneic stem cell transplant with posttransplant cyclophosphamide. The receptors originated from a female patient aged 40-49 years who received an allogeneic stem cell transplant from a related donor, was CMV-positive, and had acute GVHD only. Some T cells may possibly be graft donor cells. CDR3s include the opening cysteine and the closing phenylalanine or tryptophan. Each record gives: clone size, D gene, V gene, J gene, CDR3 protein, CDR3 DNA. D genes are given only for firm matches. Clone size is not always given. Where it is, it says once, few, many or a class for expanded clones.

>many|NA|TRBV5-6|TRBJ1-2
CASSLKRQSYGYTF
TGTGCCAGCAGCTTGAAACGACAGAGCTATGGCTACACCTTC
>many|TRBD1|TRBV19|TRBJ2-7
CASSTGQGLSYEQYF
TGTGCCAGTAGTACGGGACAGGGCCTTTCCTACGAGCAGTACTTC
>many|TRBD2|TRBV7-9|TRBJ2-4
CASSPPLRLAGGKNIQYF
TGTGCCAGCAGCCCTCCCCTCCGACTAGCGGGAGGCAAAAACATTCAGTACTTC
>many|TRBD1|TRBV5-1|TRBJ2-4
CASSLGLHPGQVAKNIQYF
TGCGCCAGCAGCTTGGGTCTCCATCCGGGACAGGTAGCCAAAAACATTCAGTACTTC
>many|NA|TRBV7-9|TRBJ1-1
CASSPVMNTEAFF
TGTGCCAGCAGCCCCGTTATGAACACTGAAGCTTTCTTT
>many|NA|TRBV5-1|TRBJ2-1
CASSSRAVNNEQFF
TGCGCCAGCAGCTCGAGGGCGGTGAACAATGAGCAGTTCTTC
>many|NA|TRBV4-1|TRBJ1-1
CASSQREGVVHTEAFF
TGCGCCAGCAGCCAAAGGGAGGGAGTCGTTCACACTGAAGCTTTCTTT
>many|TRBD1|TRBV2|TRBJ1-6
CASSYRGSPLHF
TGTGCCAGCAGTTACAGGGGATCACCCCTCCACTTT
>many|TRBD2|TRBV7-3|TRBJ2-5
CASSPSGGASETQYF
TGTGCCAGCAGCCCATCCGGGGGGGCCTCGGAGACCCAGTACTTC
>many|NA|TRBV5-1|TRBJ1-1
CASSPGGTFNTEAFF
TGCGCCAGCAGCCCGGGGGGGACATTTAACACTGAAGCTTTCTTT
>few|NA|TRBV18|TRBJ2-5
CASSPQTQGTATQYF
TGTGCCAGCTCACCTCAAACCCAGGGAACAGCGACCCAGTACTTC
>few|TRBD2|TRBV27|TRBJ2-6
CASRGRDFLSGANVLTF
TGTGCCAGTAGAGGGAGGGACTTCCTCTCTGGGGCCAACGTCCTGACTTTC
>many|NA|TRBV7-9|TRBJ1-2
CASSLGWGESYGYTF
TGTGCCAGCAGCTTAGGTTGGGGGGAATCCTATGGCTACACCTTC
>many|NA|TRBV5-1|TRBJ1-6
CASSLSGQYNSPLHF
TGCGCCAGCAGCTTATCTGGACAGTATAATTCACCCCTCCACTTT
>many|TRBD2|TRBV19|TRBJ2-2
CASSISGRSGIFFSGELFF
TGTGCCAGTAGTATTAGTGGCAGAAGCGGGATTTTTTTTTCCGGGGAGCTGTTTTTT
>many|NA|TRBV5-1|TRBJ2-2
CASSRQENTGELFF
TGCGCCAGCAGCCGACAGGAGAACACCGGGGAGCTGTTTTTT
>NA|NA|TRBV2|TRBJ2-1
CASSVGDSTYNEQFF
TGTGCCAGCAGTGTTGGAGACAGTACCTACAATGAGCAGTTCTTC
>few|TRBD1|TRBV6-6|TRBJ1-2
CASSHPRQGVYGYTF
TGTGCCAGCAGTCACCCCAGACAGGGGGTTTATGGCTACACCTTC
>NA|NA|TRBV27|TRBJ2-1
CASSLVTGEQFF
TGTGCCAGCAGTTTAGTAACGGGTGAGCAGTTCTTC
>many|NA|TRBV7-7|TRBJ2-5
CASSQGAGALQETQYF
TGTGCCAGCAGCCAGGGTGCGGGGGCACTCCAAGAGACCCAGTACTTC
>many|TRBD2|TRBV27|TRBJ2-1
CASSVTSALPNEQFF
TGTGCCAGCAGTGTGACTAGCGCCCTCCCCAATGAGCAGTTCTTC
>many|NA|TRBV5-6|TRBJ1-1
CASSPPTGLTEAFF
TGTGCCAGCAGCCCCCCCACAGGGTTGACTGAAGCTTTCTTT
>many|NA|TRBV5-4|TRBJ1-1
CASSSTASNTEAFF
TGTGCCAGCAGTTCCACAGCTTCGAACACTGAAGCTTTCTTT
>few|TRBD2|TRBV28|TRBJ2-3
CASLAGEITSDTQYF
TGTGCCAGCCTAGCGGGTGAGATTACCTCAGATACGCAGTATTTT